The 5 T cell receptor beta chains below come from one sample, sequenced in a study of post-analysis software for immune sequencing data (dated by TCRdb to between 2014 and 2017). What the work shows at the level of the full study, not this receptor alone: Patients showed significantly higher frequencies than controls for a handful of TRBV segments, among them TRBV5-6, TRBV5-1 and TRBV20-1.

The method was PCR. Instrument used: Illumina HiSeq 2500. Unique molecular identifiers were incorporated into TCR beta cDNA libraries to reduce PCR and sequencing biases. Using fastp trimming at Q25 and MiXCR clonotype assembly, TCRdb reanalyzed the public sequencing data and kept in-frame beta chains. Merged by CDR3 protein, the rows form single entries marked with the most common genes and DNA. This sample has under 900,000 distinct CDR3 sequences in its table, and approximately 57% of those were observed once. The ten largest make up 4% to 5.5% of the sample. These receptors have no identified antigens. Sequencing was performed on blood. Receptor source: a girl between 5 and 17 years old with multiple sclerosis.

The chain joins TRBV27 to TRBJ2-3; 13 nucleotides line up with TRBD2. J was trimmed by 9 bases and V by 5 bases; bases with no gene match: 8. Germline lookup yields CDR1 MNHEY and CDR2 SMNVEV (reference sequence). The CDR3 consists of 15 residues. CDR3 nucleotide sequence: TGTGCCAGCAGTCTTACTAGCGGGAGGGCCGGCACGCAGTATTTT. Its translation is CASSLTSGRAGTQYF.

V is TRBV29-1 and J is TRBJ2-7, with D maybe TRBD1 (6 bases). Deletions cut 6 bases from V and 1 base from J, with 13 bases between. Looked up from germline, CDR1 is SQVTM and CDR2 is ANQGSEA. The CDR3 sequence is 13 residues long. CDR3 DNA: TGCAGCGTATCCGGGACACCTTCCTACGAGCAGTACTTC. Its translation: CSVSGTPSYEQYF.

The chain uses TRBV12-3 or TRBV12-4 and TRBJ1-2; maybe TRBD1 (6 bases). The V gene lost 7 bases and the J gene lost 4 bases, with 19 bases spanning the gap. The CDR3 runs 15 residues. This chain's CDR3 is CASITQGGGTYGYTF. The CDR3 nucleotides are TGTGCCAGCATCACACAGGGCGGTGGGACCTATGGCTACACCTTC.

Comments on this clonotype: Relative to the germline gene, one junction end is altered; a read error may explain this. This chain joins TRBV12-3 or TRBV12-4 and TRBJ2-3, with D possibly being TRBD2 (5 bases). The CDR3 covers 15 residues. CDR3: CASSLASVSADTEYF. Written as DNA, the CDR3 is TGTGCCAGCAGTTTAGCTAGCGTGAGCGCAGATACGGAGTATTTT.

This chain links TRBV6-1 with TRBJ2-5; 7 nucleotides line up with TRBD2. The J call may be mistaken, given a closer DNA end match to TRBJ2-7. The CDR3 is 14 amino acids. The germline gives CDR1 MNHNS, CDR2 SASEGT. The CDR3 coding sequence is TGTGCCAGCAGTGTGAGGGAGGGCCGGAACGAGCAGTACTTC. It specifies CASSVREGRNEQYF.